Presented here are 23 T cell receptor beta chains from one specimen sequenced in a study of T cells in Graves' hyperthyroidism and ophthalmopathy. TCR beta CDR3 sequences were amplified from RNA transcripts. HTBI primers were the set used in a first-round RT-PCR of the TCR CDR3. Each CDR3 protein is one row after TCRdb ran MiXCR on the multiplex PCR reads. The sample shows 300,000 to 450,000 distinct CDR3 sequences, about 18% of them seen only once. The sequenced sample was blood. The receptor set was obtained from a man younger than 35 with Graves' ophthalmopathy.

V is TRBV6-1 and J is TRBJ1-5; 7 bases match TRBD1. Germline lookup yields CDR1 MNHNS and CDR2 SASEGT. V lost 3 bases to trimming and J lost 2 bases; unmatched junction nucleotides: 7. The CDR3 runs to 16 residues. Written as DNA, the CDR3 is TGTGCCAGCAGTGAGCAGTTAGGACAGGGCAATCAGCCCCAGCATTTT. As protein: CASSEQLGQGNQPQHF.

The J gene is TRBJ2-1, the V gene TRBV7-7; 8 bases agree with TRBD2. Germline CDR1 and CDR2: SSHAT and FNYEAQ (reference sequence). CDR3 length: 14 amino acids. J gave up 7 bases and V 3 bases, and 5 bases lay outside the gene matches. The CDR3 nucleotides read TGTGCCAGCAGCTTGGGGACTAGTTTGAATGAGCAGTTCTTC. Its translation is CASSLGTSLNEQFF.

This clonotype was observed many times. This chain links TRBV28 with TRBJ1-5, with D perhaps matching TRBD1 (5 bases). The germline gives CDR1 MDHEN, CDR2 SYDVKM. The CDR3 is 14 amino acids. With 7 bases removed from V and 1 base from J, the gap between germline ends came to 11 bases. Here the CDR3 DNA reads TGTGCCAGCACCTGGGACGGGAGCAATCAGCCCCAGCATTTT. Residues: CASTWDGSNQPQHF.

The chain has TRBV6-5 and TRBJ2-7, with D perhaps matching TRBD2 (6 bases). Germline-derived CDR1 and CDR2 are MNHEY and SVGAGI. The CDR3 has 16 residues. Trimming took off 0 bases at V and 1 base at J, with 13 bases between the two ends. The CDR3 protein is CASSYSVEGDSYEQYF. CDR3 DNA: TGTGCCAGCAGTTACTCGGTGGAGGGCGATTCCTACGAGCAGTACTTC.

The table lists this clonotype with a few counts. The gene calls are TRBV6-1 and TRBJ1-4, with TRBD1 matching over 7 bases. The germline V gene has CDR1 MNHNS and CDR2 SASEGT. The CDR3 has 14 amino acids. The V segment lost 5 bases and the J segment 8 bases; nucleotides outside the gene matches: 8. CDR3: CASSTVTGNEKLFF. The CDR3 region has the DNA TGTGCCAGCAGTACGGTGACAGGGAACGAAAAACTGTTTTTT.

In this sample, this clonotype turned up many times. The chain uses TRBV28 and TRBJ2-3, with D tentatively TRBD2 (6 bases). This CDR3 has 17 amino acids. Germline CDR1 reads MDHEN; CDR2 reads SYDVKM. The V gene lost 5 bases and the J gene lost 0 bases, with 18 bases spanning the gap. The CDR3 coding sequence is TGTGCCAGCAGTACCCTATATAGCGGCGAAAGCACAGATACGCAGTATTTT. Translated, it gives CASSTLYSGESTDTQYF.

The chain has TRBV7-3 and TRBJ2-5; 14 bases fit TRBD2. The CDR3 consists of 19 residues. The V gene's germline CDR1 is SGHTA and CDR2 FQGTGA. With V trimmed by 5 bases and J by 5 bases, 16 bases remained unmatched. CDR3 sequence (DNA): TGTGCCAGCAGCGAAACCGGGACTAGCGGGGGTTTCTACGTGGAGACCCAGTACTTC. Translated: CASSETGTSGGFYVETQYF.

Ten or more counts support this clonotype. This sequence joins TRBV2 and TRBJ1-5; weak D call: TRBD1 (5 bases). CDR3 length equals 13 residues. The germline V gene has CDR1 SNHLY and CDR2 FYNNEI. V shed 6 bases and J shed 7 bases, with 13 bases lying between them. In DNA, the CDR3 is TGTGCCAGCAGCAGTTTCGACAGACAGCCCCAGCATTTT. It yields the protein CASSSFDRQPQHF.

The chain is built from TRBV24-1 and TRBJ1-3; D possibly corresponds to TRBD1 (6 bases). Trimming stripped 5 bases from V and 0 bases from J, with 7 bases between. There are 14 residues in the CDR3. From germline, CDR1 is KGHDR and CDR2 SFDVKD. CDR3 in DNA: TGTGCCACCAGTGTGGACAGCTCTGGAAACACCATATATTTT. Translating gives CATSVDSSGNTIYF.

In its sample, this clonotype was seen many times. V and J are TRBV6-1 and TRBJ2-3; possible D gene TRBD1, 5 bases. The V and J ends lost 7 bases and 2 bases respectively, with 13 bases between them. This CDR3 spans 14 amino acids. The V gene's germline CDR1 is MNHNS and CDR2 SASEGT. The CDR3 protein is CASTEGANTDTQYF. CDR3 nucleotides: TGTGCCAGCACCGAAGGGGCTAACACAGATACGCAGTATTTT.

This clonotype was counted many times. The chain links TRBV2 to TRBJ1-1; D possibly corresponds to TRBD1 (6 bases). V lost 9 bases and J lost 1, with 15 bases in between. The CDR3 covers 14 residues. Germline assignment: CDR1 SNHLY and CDR2 FYNNEI. CDR3 in DNA: TGTGCCAGTTGGACAGCAACCCCGAACACTGAAGCTTTCTTT. It specifies CASWTATPNTEAFF.

This clonotype was seen repeatedly, ten times or more. CDR3 DNA: TGTGCCAGCAGACGGACCTCAGGGTCAGGCGAGCAGTACTTC. Translating gives CASRRTSGSGEQYF. The chain joins TRBV6-2 or TRBV6-3 to TRBJ2-7, with D perhaps TRBD1 (5 bases). With 6 bases removed from V and 6 bases from J, the gap between germline ends came to 18 bases. In germline, CDR1 is MNHEY, CDR2 SVGEGT. This CDR3 has 14 residues.

This clonotype was recorded many times. V gene TRBV6-1 combines with J gene TRBJ2-1; D not resolved. With 2 bases removed from V and 1 base from J, the gap between germline ends came to 12 bases. The CDR3 has 16 amino acids. Germline values: CDR1 MNHNS, CDR2 SASEGT. In DNA form, the CDR3 reads TGTGCCAGCAGTGAATGGGGAAAGGGTTCCTACAATGAGCAGTTCTTC. Protein: CASSEWGKGSYNEQFF.

The rearrangement joins TRBV2 to TRBJ2-7; 7 bases match TRBD1. Germline CDR1 and CDR2: SNHLY and FYNNEI. The CDR3 is made up of 15 amino acids. V dropped 6 bases and J dropped 2; count of bases not matched to a gene: 10. The CDR3 loop is CASSLGRQGTYEQYF. In DNA, the CDR3 is TGTGCCAGCAGCTTAGGGCGACAGGGAACCTACGAGCAGTACTTC.

This clonotype was recorded many times. The CDR3 sequence: CASSETRQPTYEQYF. DNA for the CDR3: TGTGCCAGCAGTGAAACTAGACAGCCCACCTACGAGCAGTACTTC. The rearrangement joins TRBV2 to TRBJ2-7; D is perhaps TRBD1 or TRBD2 (5 bases each). V gave up 2 bases and J gave up 2 bases, with 13 bases separating them. Germline CDR1 SNHLY, CDR2 FYNNEI. This CDR3 contains 15 residues.

This clonotype was seen a handful of times. V usage is TRBV5-6 and J usage is TRBJ1-5, with D maybe TRBD1 (6 bases). CDR3 length: 16 amino acids. Germline CDR1 reads SGHDT; CDR2 reads YYEEEE. With 0 bases removed from V and 1 base from J, the gap between germline ends came to 11 bases. CDR3 coding DNA: TGTGCCAGCAGCTTGGGGATGGGACAAAGCAATCAGCCCCAGCATTTT. It yields the protein CASSLGMGQSNQPQHF.

The chain recombines TRBV5-8 with TRBJ1-2; 11 positions agree with TRBD1. CDR3 length equals 15 residues. Germline V gives CDR1 SGHTS, CDR2 YDEGEE. The ends lost 4 bases at V and 3 bases at J; junction bases unmatched: 5. CDR3 sequence (DNA): TGTGCCAGCAGCCCCCGGACAGGGGGCTACTATGGCTACACCTTC. It specifies CASSPRTGGYYGYTF.

This clonotype was seen more than once but under ten times. V and J are TRBV6-9 and TRBJ2-7, with 7 bases identical to TRBD2. Germline CDR1 reads MNHGY; CDR2 reads SVAAGI. The CDR3 runs 15 residues. The trim removed 8 bases at V and 2 bases at J, leaving 12 bases unmatched. The CDR3 bases are TGTGCCAGCTACAACCCCGGGACTAAGACCTACGAGCAGTACTTC. Its protein product is CASYNPGTKTYEQYF.

V usage is TRBV7-3 and J usage is TRBJ2-3, with D possibly matching TRBD2 (6 bases). The CDR3 sequence is 14 residues long. Germline V CDR1 and CDR2: SGHTA, FQGTGA. Trimming took off 1 base at V and 5 bases at J, with 10 bases between the two ends. The CDR3 spells CASSLNDGGDTQYF. CDR3 in DNA: TGTGCCAGCAGCTTAAACGACGGGGGAGATACGCAGTATTTT.

Many counts were recorded for this clonotype. The chain couples TRBV5-1 to TRBJ1-1; 7 bases agree with TRBD1. With 3 bases clipped from V and 1 base from J, the junction kept 3 bases outside the gene matches. The germline gives CDR1 SGHRS, CDR2 YFSETQ. The CDR3 loop spans 14 amino acids. The CDR3 spells CASSWDSKNTEAFF. The CDR3 region has the DNA TGCGCCAGCAGCTGGGACAGTAAGAACACTGAAGCTTTCTTT. Drawing the rest from reference TRBV5-1 and TRBJ1-1, the complete variable domain is KAGVTQTPRYLIKTRGQQVTLSCSPISGHRSVSWYQQTPGQGLQFLFEYFSETQRNKGNFPGRFSGRQFSNSRSEMNVSTLELGDSALYLCASSWDSKNTEAFFGQGTRLTVV.

This clonotype has only a few counts. The chain joins TRBV28 to TRBJ1-1; no definite D call. V gave up 7 bases and J gave up 2 bases, with 20 bases separating them. CDR1 is MDHEN and CDR2 is SYDVKM in the germline V gene. The CDR3 length is 16 residues. In DNA form, the CDR3 reads TGTGCCAGCACCACCCCTCATGGGCCCCTAAACACTGAAGCTTTCTTT. Amino acid sequence: CASTTPHGPLNTEAFF. Together with reference TRBV28 and TRBJ1-1, the CDR3 gives the full variable domain: DVKVTQSSRYLVKRTGEKVFLECVQDMDHENMFWYRQDPGLGLRLIYFSYDVKMKEKGDIPEGYSVSREKKERFSLILESASTNQTSMYLCASTTPHGPLNTEAFFGQGTRLTVV.

The chain couples TRBV7-3 to TRBJ2-1; 8 bases line up with TRBD2. The CDR3 loop spans 13 amino acids. CDR1 is SGHTA, CDR2 FQGTGA, per germline. The ends lost 5 bases at V and 9 bases at J; junction bases unmatched: 6. The CDR3 is CASSPSGGGEQFF. The CDR3 region has the DNA TGTGCCAGCAGCCCGTCGGGGGGGGGTGAGCAGTTCTTC.

The V gene is TRBV5-1, the J gene TRBJ2-7; TRBD2 agrees at 11 bases. This CDR3 contains 17 residues. CDR1 is SGHRS and CDR2 is YFSETQ in the germline V gene. Unmatched junction bases numbered 6, after V lost 0 bases and J lost 1 base. CDR3 sequence reads: CASSLGSGGAVSYEQYF. CDR3 sequence (DNA): TGCGCCAGCAGCTTGGGTAGCGGGGGGGCGGTTTCCTACGAGCAGTACTTC.